This TCR beta chain was recovered during a study of shared clonotypes between healthy human individuals. Whole-study results and caveats: Donor clonotype sharing was expected to depend on sequencing depth.

This CDR3 is 16 amino acids long. CDR1 is LNHDA and CDR2 is SQIVND in the germline V gene (reference sequence). The V gene end was trimmed by 4 bases and the J gene end by 7 bases; junction bases not matched to a gene: 12. This clone showed up just a few times. The antigen is undetermined. Unsorted PBMC DNA sequencing spanned ten immunoSEQ deep assay plates. As handled by the study authors: ImmunoSEQ only sent back junction sequences with no quality scores, so filtering was done differently. Sequenced by immunoSEQ multiplex PCR; TCRdb stores in-frame clones only, minus some. V and J calls plus clone size are reproduced from that table; the DNA served to infer D and trimming. The repertoire holds about 600,000 clones, around 76% seen once, with approximately 12% in the top ten.

The sample was PBMCs. The receptor comes from a woman aged 40 to 50 in good health. Some clones in this sample may be carry-over from other donors' samples. The chain carries TRBV19 and TRBJ1-2; 10 nucleotides line up with TRBD1. This chain's CDR3 is CASSTARTGGLGGYTF. The CDR3 DNA sequence: TGTGCCAGTAGTACTGCCCGGACAGGGGGGCTCGGTGGCTACACCTTC.